Included here is one TCR beta chain sequence, with context. The data belong to a study of T cell changes during pregnancy in multiple sclerosis. Assay: immunoSEQ multiplex PCR; the TCRdb copy retains only in-frame clones and omits some. The table lists approximately 84,000 clones, about 94% of them singletons, with about 2.5% in the top ten. V lost 0 bases and J lost 5; bases outside the gene matches: 3. The CDR3 is 15 amino acids. The germline V gene has CDR1 MNHNY and CDR2 SVGAGI (reference sequence). This sequence originates from a female donor with multiple sclerosis, enrolled in a pregnancy study. Specimen: peripheral blood, collected in the third trimester of pregnancy. The chain combines TRBV6-6 with TRBJ2-7; 11 nucleotides agree with TRBD2. Here the CDR3 DNA reads TGTGCCAGCAGTTACTCTGGACTAGCGGGTCACGAGCAGTACTTC. It yields the protein CASSYSGLAGHEQYF.